The entry that follows covers one T cell receptor beta chain sequence. The sample comes from a study of T-cell reconstitution after alpha-beta-depleted transplantation in children. Trimming cost V 5 bases and J 14 bases; bases outside gene matches: 16. The CDR3 covers 15 residues. TCRbeta library preparation incorporated unique molecular identifiers. Each CDR3 protein gets one entry after TCRdb re-called the PCR reads with MiXCR. The sample carries 450,000 to 600,000 distinct CDR3 sequences, 15% to 20% recorded once. This chain links TRBV12-3 or TRBV12-4 with TRBJ1-2; 11 bases map to TRBD1. This TCR came from a human donor who donated a stem cell graft to a child with acute lymphoblastic leukemia. The material was PBMCs from the stem cell graft donor, obtained from the stem cell graft. CDR3 amino acids: CASSPRTGGARAWTF. The CDR3 nucleotides read TGTGCCAGCAGTCCTAGGACAGGGGGCGCAAGGGCGTGGACCTTC.